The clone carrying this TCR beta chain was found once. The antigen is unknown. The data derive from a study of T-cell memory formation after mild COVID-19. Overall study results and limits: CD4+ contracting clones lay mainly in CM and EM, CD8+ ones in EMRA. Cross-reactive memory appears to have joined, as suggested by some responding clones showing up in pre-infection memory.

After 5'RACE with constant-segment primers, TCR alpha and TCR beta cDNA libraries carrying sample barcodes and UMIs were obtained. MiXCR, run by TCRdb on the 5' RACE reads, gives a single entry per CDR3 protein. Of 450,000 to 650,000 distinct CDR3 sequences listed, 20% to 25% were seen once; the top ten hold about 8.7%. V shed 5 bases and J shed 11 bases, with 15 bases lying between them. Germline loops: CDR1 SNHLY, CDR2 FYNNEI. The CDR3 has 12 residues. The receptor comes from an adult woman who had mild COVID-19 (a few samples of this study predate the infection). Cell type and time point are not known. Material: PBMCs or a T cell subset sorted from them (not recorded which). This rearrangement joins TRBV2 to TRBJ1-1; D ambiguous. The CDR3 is CASSTDPYAAFF. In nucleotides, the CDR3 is TGTGCCAGCAGTACTGACCCGTACGCGGCTTTCTTT.